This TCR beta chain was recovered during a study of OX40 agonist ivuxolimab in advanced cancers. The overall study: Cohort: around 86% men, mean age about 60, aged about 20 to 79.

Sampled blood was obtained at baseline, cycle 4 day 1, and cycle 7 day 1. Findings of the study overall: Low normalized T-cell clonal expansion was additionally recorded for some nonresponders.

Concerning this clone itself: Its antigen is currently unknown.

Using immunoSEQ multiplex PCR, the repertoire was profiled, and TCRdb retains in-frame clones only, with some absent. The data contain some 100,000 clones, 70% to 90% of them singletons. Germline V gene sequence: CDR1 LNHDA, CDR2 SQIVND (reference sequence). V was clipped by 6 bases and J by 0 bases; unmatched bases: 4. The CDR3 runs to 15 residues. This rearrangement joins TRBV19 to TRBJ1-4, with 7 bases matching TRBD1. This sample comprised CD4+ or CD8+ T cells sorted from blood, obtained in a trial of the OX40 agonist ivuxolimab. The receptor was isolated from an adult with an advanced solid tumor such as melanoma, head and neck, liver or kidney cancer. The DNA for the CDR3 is TGTGCCAGTAGGGACGGGACAGCAACTAATGAAAAACTGTTTTTT. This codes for CASRDGTATNEKLFF.